This is a list of T cell receptor beta chains from one sample in a study of shared T cell receptors in the human thymus. Sequencing was performed with immunoSEQ multiplex PCR; in TCRdb, only in-frame clones are kept and a portion is missing. This sample carries 500,000 to 750,000 clones, around nine tenths of them seen once, and the ten largest clones take 0.0095% to 0.012%. This sample also belongs to another study, concerning human thymus T cells.

The sequenced material came from thymocytes. The receptors come from a boy in the first two years of life with a congenital heart defect. Both conserved end residues are part of each CDR3. The D gene is left open where the match is weak. The size entry is marked missing in some rows and otherwise reads once, few, many or a size class.

CDR3	DNA	J	D	V	size
CASSYSAGMNTEAFF	TGTGCCAGCAGTTACTCGGCAGGGATGAACACTGAAGCTTTCTTT	TRBJ1-1	NA	TRBV6-5	NA
CASKIAGTAFNEQFF	TGTGCCAGTAAGATCGCGGGGACAGCGTTCAATGAGCAGTTCTTC	TRBJ2-1	NA	TRBV19	NA
CASSQGRERWADTQYF	TGTGCCAGCAGCCAAGGGCGGGAGAGGTGGGCAGATACGCAGTATTTT	TRBJ2-3	TRBD2	TRBV4-2	NA
CSAVEALNEQYF	TGCAGCGCCGTGGAGGCTTTGAACGAGCAGTACTTC	TRBJ2-7	NA	TRBV29-1	once
CASSEGTGVPSYEQYF	TGTGCCAGCAGCGAGGGGACAGGGGTCCCCTCCTACGAGCAGTACTTC	TRBJ2-7	TRBD1	TRBV5-5	few
CASSHLGVDQPQHF	TGTGCCAGCAGCCATCTCGGGGTAGATCAGCCCCAGCATTTT	TRBJ1-5	NA	TRBV4-2	few
CASSTSSRGEETQYF	TGTGCCAGCAGTACTAGTAGCCGGGGGGAAGAGACCCAGTACTTC	TRBJ2-5	TRBD2	TRBV28	NA
CASSFEGLAGFYEQYF	TGTGCCAGCAGCTTCGAGGGACTAGCGGGGTTCTACGAGCAGTACTTC	TRBJ2-7	TRBD2	TRBV7-2	NA
CASSPDRGEAGGPGETQYF	TGCGCCAGCAGCCCCGACAGGGGGGAAGCGGGAGGGCCAGGGGAGACCCAGTACTTC	TRBJ2-5	NA	TRBV4-3	NA
CASTLENEQFF	TGTGCCAGCACCCTAGAGAATGAGCAGTTCTTC	TRBJ2-1	NA	TRBV7-2	NA
CASSHGFSYEQYF	TGTGCCAGCAGCCACGGGTTTTCCTACGAGCAGTACTTC	TRBJ2-7	NA	TRBV14	NA
CASSLHNQGVQPQHF	TGTGCCAGTAGCCTACACAACCAGGGGGTCCAGCCCCAGCATTTT	TRBJ1-5	TRBD1	TRBV19	NA
CASSLGRGTDTQYF	TGTGCCAGCAGCTTGGGACGGGGCACAGATACGCAGTATTTT	TRBJ2-3	NA	TRBV5-4	NA
CASSLSSKQGYTEAFF	TGTGCCAGCAGTTTATCTTCAAAACAGGGGTACACTGAAGCTTTCTTT	TRBJ1-1	TRBD1	TRBV27	NA
CASSFGPSGRRTYNEQFF	TGTGCCAGCAGCTTTGGGCCTAGCGGGAGGAGAACCTACAATGAGCAGTTCTTC	TRBJ2-1	NA	TRBV12-1	NA
CASSSSGTYNEQFF	TGTGCCAGCAGTTCCTCCGGGACATACAATGAGCAGTTCTTC	TRBJ2-1	NA	TRBV28	NA
CASSVWRGSTEAFF	TGTGCCAGCAGCGTGTGGAGGGGTAGCACTGAAGCTTTCTTT	TRBJ1-1	NA	TRBV5-6	NA
CASRLTGAPGGNTIYF	TGTGCCAGCAGATTGACAGGGGCCCCCGGTGGAAACACCATATATTTT	TRBJ1-3	TRBD1	TRBV11-3	NA
CASSPSGSSYEQYF	TGTGCCAGCAGCCCTAGCGGGAGCTCCTACGAGCAGTACTTC	TRBJ2-7	TRBD2	TRBV7-8	once
CASSPYNEQYF	TGTGCCAGCAGCCCATACAACGAGCAGTACTTC	TRBJ2-7	NA	TRBV5-4	few
CASSLRGWRDSYEQYF	TGCGCCAGCAGCTTGAGAGGTTGGAGAGACTCCTACGAGCAGTACTTC	TRBJ2-7	NA	TRBV5-1	NA
CASSPGTPGRVTYEQYF	TGTGCCAGCTCCCCCGGGACCCCGGGGAGGGTTACCTACGAGCAGTACTTC	TRBJ2-7	TRBD2	TRBV18	few
CASSGGGYESTEAFF	TGTGCCAGCAGTGGTGGGGGCTACGAGAGCACTGAAGCTTTCTTT	TRBJ1-1	NA	TRBV25-1	NA
CSGGRWTSGRPSYEQYF	TGCAGCGGTGGACGGTGGACTAGCGGGAGGCCCTCCTACGAGCAGTACTTC	TRBJ2-7	TRBD2	TRBV29-1	NA
CASGGSKGQAKMNTEAFF	TGTGCTAGTGGGGGCTCAAAGGGACAGGCCAAAATGAACACTGAAGCTTTCTTT	TRBJ1-1	TRBD1	TRBV12-5	NA
CASSLPGETQYF	TGTGCCAGCAGTTTACCGGGTGAGACCCAGTACTTC	TRBJ2-5	NA	TRBV27	NA
CASSPRTSGSRWREETQYF	TGTGCCAGCAGCCCTCGGACTAGCGGGAGTCGTTGGAGGGAAGAGACCCAGTACTTC	TRBJ2-5	TRBD2	TRBV14	once
CASKPGSMETQYF	TGTGCCAGCAAGCCAGGTTCGATGGAGACCCAGTACTTC	TRBJ2-5	NA	TRBV27	NA
CSVKGQGEETQYF	TGCAGCGTGAAGGGACAGGGGGAAGAGACCCAGTACTTC	TRBJ2-5	TRBD1	TRBV29-1	NA
CASSEGQGARETQYF	TGCGCCAGCAGCGAGGGACAGGGGGCGAGGGAGACCCAGTACTTC	TRBJ2-5	TRBD1	TRBV4-1	few
CASSYQGGDTSTDTQYF	TGTGCCAGCAGTTATCAGGGGGGTGATACTAGCACAGATACGCAGTATTTT	TRBJ2-3	NA	TRBV2	NA
CASSPADRAHRGYTF	TGTGCCAGCAGCCCCGCGGACAGGGCGCATAGGGGCTACACCTTC	TRBJ1-2	TRBD1	TRBV7-9	NA
CASSQESTSGRGSNTGELFF	TGCGCCAGCAGCCAAGAATCGACTAGCGGGAGAGGGTCGAACACCGGGGAGCTGTTTTTT	TRBJ2-2	TRBD2	TRBV4-3	NA
CSVPGQGRLEYNYGYTF	TGCAGCGTGCCCGGACAGGGGAGACTCGAGTATAACTATGGCTACACCTTC	TRBJ1-2	TRBD1	TRBV29-1	NA
CASSLGGLAPFLSYYEQYF	TGTGCCAGCAGCTTAGGAGGGCTAGCCCCTTTTTTATCCTACTACGAGCAGTACTTC	TRBJ2-7	NA	TRBV7-9	NA
CASSHHLLDRGLNTEAFF	TGCGCCAGCAGCCACCACTTGCTCGACAGGGGGCTAAACACTGAAGCTTTCTTT	TRBJ1-1	TRBD1	TRBV4-1	NA
CASSGDSRYEQYF	TGTGCCAGCAGCGGGGACAGTAGATACGAGCAGTACTTC	TRBJ2-7	TRBD1	TRBV28	NA
CASSQSSGTYEQYF	TGTGCCAGTAGCCAATCTAGCGGGACCTACGAGCAGTACTTC	TRBJ2-7	TRBD2	TRBV6-5	NA
CASSSGLETYEQYF	TGTGCCAGCAGCTCTGGACTCGAAACCTACGAGCAGTACTTC	TRBJ2-7	NA	TRBV11-2	few
CASSQDKGLAGGRTKNIQYF	TGCGCCAGCAGCCAAGATAAGGGACTAGCGGGAGGACGAACCAAAAACATTCAGTACTTC	TRBJ2-4	TRBD2	TRBV4-3	NA
CAISPDREYTGELFF	TGTGCCATCAGTCCGGACAGGGAGTACACCGGGGAGCTGTTTTTT	TRBJ2-2	TRBD1	TRBV10-3	NA
CASSLSHSDTQYF	TGTGCCAGCAGCTTGAGTCACTCCGATACGCAGTATTTT	TRBJ2-3	NA	TRBV5-6	NA
CASSSAATNSNQPQHF	TGTGCCAGCAGCAGCGCAGCCACGAATAGCAATCAGCCCCAGCATTTT	TRBJ1-5	NA	TRBV7-9	NA
CASSLEGDNSPLHF	TGTGCCAGCAGTTTAGAGGGGGATAATTCACCCCTCCACTTT	TRBJ1-6	NA	TRBV27	once
CASTRGTEEQETQYF	TGCGCCAGCACTAGAGGGACAGAAGAGCAAGAGACCCAGTACTTC	TRBJ2-5	TRBD1	TRBV5-1	NA
CASSKRDRGPYEQYF	TGCGCCAGCAGTAAACGGGACAGGGGGCCTTACGAGCAGTACTTC	TRBJ2-7	TRBD1	TRBV5-1	NA
CASGLVRSESGAMTEAFF	TGTGCTAGTGGTTTGGTACGCTCCGAGTCAGGGGCGATGACTGAAGCTTTCTTT	TRBJ1-1	NA	TRBV12-5	NA
CASSLPRGLAGGRRETQYF	TGTGCCAGCAGCTTACCGCGCGGGCTAGCGGGAGGACGCAGAGAGACCCAGTACTTC	TRBJ2-5	TRBD2	TRBV7-2	NA
CASSEVLDPEAEKLFF	TGTGCCAGCAGTGAAGTTTTGGACCCGGAGGCTGAAAAACTGTTTTTT	TRBJ1-4	NA	TRBV2	NA
CASSGGTGWNTGELFF	TGTGCCAGCAGCGGAGGGACAGGGTGGAACACCGGGGAGCTGTTTTTT	TRBJ2-2	TRBD1	TRBV5-6	once
CASSQEHKRLSSYEQYF	TGTGCCAGCAGCCAAGAGCACAAGCGGCTCAGCTCCTACGAGCAGTACTTC	TRBJ2-7	NA	TRBV4-2	NA